The rows below give T cell receptor beta chains drawn from one sample of a study of T cell responses to AZD1222 COVID-19 vaccine. The data were produced by immunoSEQ multiplex PCR, yet TCRdb's version contains in-frame clones alone and is incomplete. The profile shows around 180,000 clones, around 87% of them singletons. The material was peripheral blood, obtained on day 0 of AZD1222 vaccination. The receptors were gathered from an adult in good health. Both conserved end residues are part of each CDR3. The D gene is left open where the match is weak. Rows give clone size only sometimes, using once, few, many, or a class for an expanded clone.

V gene	D gene	clone size	J gene	CDR3 protein	CDR3 DNA
TRBV6-6	-	-	TRBJ1-3	CASSYPGVDSGNTIYF	TGTGCCAGCAGTTACCCAGGGGTCGACTCTGGAAACACCATATATTTT
TRBV7-9	TRBD2	-	TRBJ2-1	CASSSPGLGTYNEQFF	TGTGCCAGCAGCTCTCCGGGACTAGGAACCTACAATGAGCAGTTCTTC
TRBV5-6	-	-	TRBJ1-2	CASSLEPALVGYTF	TGTGCCAGCAGCTTGGAGCCGGCCTTAGTCGGCTACACCTTC
TRBV2	TRBD2	-	TRBJ2-7	CASSKGLAGGSYEQYF	TGTGCCAGCAGCAAAGGACTAGCGGGAGGCTCCTACGAGCAGTACTTC
TRBV27	TRBD2	-	TRBJ2-5	CASSRLAGGVEETQYF	TGTGCCAGCAGTCGACTAGCGGGAGGAGTAGAAGAGACCCAGTACTTC
TRBV18	TRBD1	-	TRBJ1-2	CASRPGQGVSNYGYTF	TGTGCCAGCAGACCGGGACAGGGGGTTTCTAACTATGGCTACACCTTC
TRBV28	TRBD2	-	TRBJ2-2	CASSSSTSGRGSGELFF	TGTGCCAGCAGTTCCTCGACTAGCGGGAGGGGGTCCGGGGAGCTGTTTTTT
TRBV6-4	TRBD2	-	TRBJ2-1	CASSILAGGPYNEQFF	TGTGCCAGCAGTATACTAGCGGGAGGGCCGTACAATGAGCAGTTCTTC
TRBV4-2	-	-	TRBJ2-1	CASTPAADLYNEQFF	TGTGCCAGCACCCCCGCCGCGGACCTCTACAATGAGCAGTTCTTC
TRBV10-1	-	-	TRBJ1-6	CASRMTDNSPLHF	TGCGCCAGCAGGATGACAGATAATTCACCCCTCCACTTT
TRBV5-1	-	-	TRBJ1-2	CASRVVGGSYTF	TGCGCCAGTCGGGTCGTGGGGGGTAGCTACACCTTC
TRBV20-1	TRBD1	-	TRBJ1-4	CSASAFAGQGGEKLFF	TGCAGTGCTAGTGCTTTTGCGGGACAGGGGGGCGAAAAACTGTTTTTT
TRBV18	-	once	TRBJ2-5	CASSPVRETQYF	TGTGCCAGCTCACCAGTCCGAGAGACCCAGTACTTC